The source of this TCR beta chain is a study of blood T cells in healthy people across ages. Whole-study results and caveats: A roughly linear age-dependent decrease characterized TCR beta diversity per million T cells. There were more naive CD4+ cells and higher diversity in long-lived donors than in aged donors.

The amount of total RNA extracted per sample was at least 5 micrograms. The use of a sample-barcoded 5' primer and a J-beta primer mix characterized a second PCR of about 6 to 11 cycles. A template-switch adaptor that had 12 random nucleotides put a tag on each cDNA molecule. Via MiXCR, TCRdb re-called the 5' RACE reads, giving one row per CDR3 protein. Of about 730,000 distinct CDR3 sequences in the sample, approximately 43% were seen once. Germline V gene data show CDR1 as ENHRY and CDR2 as SYGVKD. With 4 bases clipped from V and 0 bases from J, the junction kept 12 bases outside the gene matches. This CDR3 spans 18 amino acids. This clonotype was detected only a few times. Antigen: not known.

The sequence derives from an older woman in good health. The sequencing sample was made of blood. V is TRBV10-3 and J is TRBJ2-1; 7 nucleotides line up with TRBD2. Here the CDR3 reads CAISVEGGAGSSYNEQFF. The CDR3 DNA sequence: TGTGCCATCAGTGTGGAGGGAGGAGCGGGGAGCTCCTACAATGAGCAGTTCTTC.